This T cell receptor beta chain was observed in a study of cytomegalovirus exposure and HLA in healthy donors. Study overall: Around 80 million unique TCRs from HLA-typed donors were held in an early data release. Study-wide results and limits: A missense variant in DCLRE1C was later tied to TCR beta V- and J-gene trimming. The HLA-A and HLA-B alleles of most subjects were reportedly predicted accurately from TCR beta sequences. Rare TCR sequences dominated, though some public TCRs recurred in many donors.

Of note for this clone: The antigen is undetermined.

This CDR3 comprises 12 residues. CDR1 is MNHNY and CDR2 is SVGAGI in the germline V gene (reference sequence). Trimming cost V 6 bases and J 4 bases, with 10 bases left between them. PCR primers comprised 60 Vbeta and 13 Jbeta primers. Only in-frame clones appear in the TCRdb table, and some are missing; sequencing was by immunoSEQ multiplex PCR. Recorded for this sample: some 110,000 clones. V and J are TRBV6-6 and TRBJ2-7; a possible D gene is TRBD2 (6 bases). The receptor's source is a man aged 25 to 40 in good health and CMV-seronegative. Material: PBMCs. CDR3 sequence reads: CASREGEYEQYF. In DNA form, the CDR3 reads TGTGCCAGCAGGGAGGGAGAGTACGAGCAGTACTTC.